The entry below gives a single T cell receptor (beta chain) sequence along with its context. Its specificity is unknown. A second PCR, run for about 7 to 11 cycles, used a sample-barcoded 5' primer plus a J-beta primer mix. Each cDNA molecule, via a template-switch adaptor with 12 random nucleotides, was tagged. TCRdb re-derived calls from the 5' RACE reads in MiXCR, one entry per CDR3 protein. The sample gives about 750,000 distinct CDR3 sequences, around half of which show up once; under 50% is in the top ten. The data were taken from a study of blood T cells in healthy people across ages. Findings of the study overall: In long-lived donors, naive CD4+ cell counts and diversity exceeded those of aged donors.

Trimming took 7 bases from V and 0 from J; bases not matched to a gene: 5. The CDR3 consists of 15 residues. CDR1 is MDHEN and CDR2 is SYDVKM in the germline V gene. The rearrangement links TRBV28 to TRBJ2-1; 8 nucleotides align to TRBD2. The sample was blood. This clonotype was obtained from an elderly man in good health. Written as DNA, the CDR3 is TGTGCCAGCACCTTAGCGGGACCCTCCTACAATGAGCAGTTCTTC. Translation: CASTLAGPSYNEQFF.